The clone carrying this T cell receptor beta chain was seen more than once but under ten times. Its antigen is still unknown. Germline CDR1 is SQVTM and CDR2 is ANQGSEA. This CDR3 is 13 amino acids long. Trimming stripped 7 bases from V and 3 bases from J, with 14 bases between. These data come from a study of beta chain features in type 1 diabetes. Whole-study context: Patients did not differ from healthy donors in age, gender or cell yield.

As every portion of the isolated RNA was reverse transcribed, the sequencing read expressed TCRB transcripts. Profiled with immunoSEQ multiplex PCR; TCRdb holds only in-frame clones, not every one. Found here are about 640,000 clones, 9.5% to 15% of them singletons; the top ten hold around 0.12%. Findings and caveats of the study: Comparison showed that naive, central memory and Treg TCRB repertoires appeared more similar among patients than among healthy donors. For type 1 diabetes patients, VDJ junctions showed fewer insertions and more deletions. Significant though moderate, a shortening of TCRB CDR3s appeared in all four CD4+ subsets of Type 1 diabetes patients.

Cell sorting via CD45RO/CCR7/CD25/CD127/CD95/CD27 was performed to obtain CD4+ naive, central memory, regulatory and stem cell-like memory cells. The TCR originated in a man between 25 and 39 years old with type 1 diabetes. J is TRBJ2-3 and V is TRBV29-1, with D possibly being TRBD1 (5 bases). The sequenced sample was naive CD4+ T cells from blood. The CDR3 nucleotides are TGCAGCGCAGCTCCCAGGGTTACAGATACGCAGTATTTT. Translation gives CSAAPRVTDTQYF.